This TCR beta chain was identified during a study of cytomegalovirus exposure and HLA in healthy donors. Whole-study results and caveats: In a later analysis, parvovirus B19, influenza, CMV and Epstein-Barr virus appeared linked to several top co-occurrence clusters. A list of roughly 160 TCR beta chains associated with cytomegalovirus was given.

Donors showed nominal health when sampled, although they likely had unrecorded immune exposures. Comments on this clone: Its specificity is not known.

With 60 Vbeta and 13 Jbeta primers, the PCR was carried out. Sequencing was performed with immunoSEQ multiplex PCR; in TCRdb, only in-frame clones are kept and a portion is missing. The sample records approximately 140,000 clones, approximately 78% being singletons. V was cut by 5 bases and J by 5 bases, with 12 bases left in between. Germline CDR1 reads SGHDN; CDR2 reads FVKESK. The CDR3 runs to 13 residues. This receptor was identified in a woman in her forties in good health and CMV-seropositive. This chain connects TRBV14 to TRBJ2-5; D is possibly TRBD1 (5 bases). The sequenced sample was PBMCs. The CDR3, as DNA: TGTGCCAGCAGCACCAGGGTTCGCGAGACCCAGTACTTC. Its protein product is CASSTRVRETQYF.